The 25 T cell receptor beta chains below come from one sample, sequenced in a study of cytomegalovirus exposure and HLA in healthy donors (dated by TCRdb to between 2016 and 2019). The method behind the library was the immunoSEQ multiplex PCR assay. For the multiplex PCR, a mixture combining 60 forward primers for TCR Vbeta segments and 13 reverse primers for TCR Jbeta segments was used. This is the immuneACCESS table as TCRdb keeps it, with only in-frame sequences that have V and J called. A part of the clones is gone; compared with another copy, unresolved V genes explain less than half, and the rest is unexplained. This sample is represented by 250,000 to 350,000 clones; roughly 80% of them were singletons. The ten largest clones represent less than 0.4% of the sample. Sequencing was done on a sample of PBMCs. These TCRs come from a girl aged 2 to 9 in good health and CMV-seronegative.

This chain joins TRBV19 and TRBJ2-7; 10 bases are a match to TRBD1. The CDR3 spans 16 residues. The germline CDR1 and CDR2 sequences are LNHDA and SQIVND (reference sequence). V trimming: 6 bases; J trimming: 3 bases; junction bases outside the gene matches: 11. The CDR3 sequence is CASRQKGTGDDYEQYF. The CDR3 bases are TGTGCCAGTAGACAAAAAGGGACAGGGGACGACTACGAGCAGTACTTC.

V is TRBV27 and J is TRBJ2-7, with D possibly matching TRBD1 (5 bases). Per the germline V gene, CDR1 is MNHEY and CDR2 is SMNVEV (reference sequence). V lost 5 bases and J lost 3, with 14 bases in between. There are 14 residues in the CDR3. The CDR3 region has the DNA TGTGCCAGCAGTCAGGGAACGGGTTTCTACGAGCAGTACTTC. Translated, it gives CASSQGTGFYEQYF.

The rearrangement uses TRBV28 and TRBJ2-1; D possibly corresponds to TRBD1 (6 bases). CDR1 is MDHEN and CDR2 is SYDVKM in the germline V gene. This CDR3 contains 15 residues. Trimming removed 3 bases from V and 3 bases from J, with 12 bases in between. The DNA of the CDR3 is TGTGCCAGCAGTTTCGGGACATCCCTCTACAATGAGCAGTTCTTC. This sequence encodes CASSFGTSLYNEQFF.

This chain joins TRBV6-1 and TRBJ2-1; 13 bases are shared with TRBD2. Losses at the gene ends were 10 bases for V and 7 bases for J; bases not matched to a gene: 4. This CDR3 is built from 13 residues. The V gene's germline CDR1 is MNHNS and CDR2 SASEGT. The chain's CDR3 is CATRLAGGNEQFF. CDR3 bases: TGTGCCACCCGACTAGCGGGGGGTAATGAGCAGTTCTTC.

The rearrangement joins TRBV19 to TRBJ1-1; D is unresolved. CDR3 length equals 13 residues. Per germline, CDR1 LNHDA and CDR2 SQIVND (reference sequence). The V end lost 5 bases, the J end lost 4 bases, and 11 bases lay between the germline ends. The CDR3 is CASSVSVITEAFF. In DNA, the CDR3 is TGTGCCAGTAGTGTATCAGTAATCACTGAAGCTTTCTTT.

This chain joins TRBV28 and TRBJ1-2; weak D call: TRBD1 (5 bases). Germline V gene lookup returns CDR1 MDHEN and CDR2 SYDVKM. This CDR3 has 13 amino acids. The V gene lost 2 bases and the J gene lost 2 bases, with 6 bases spanning the gap. CDR3 region: CASSLHRNYGYTF. CDR3 coding DNA: TGTGCCAGCAGTTTACACAGGAACTATGGCTACACCTTC.

The J gene is TRBJ2-3, the V gene TRBV5-1; 7 nucleotides match TRBD2. Germline V gene sequence: CDR1 SGHRS, CDR2 YFSETQ. This CDR3 region has 15 residues. V shed 6 bases, J shed 3 bases, and the junction held 10 bases outside the gene matches. The CDR3 loop is CASMFAGVVTDTQYF. In DNA form, the CDR3 reads TGCGCCAGCATGTTTGCGGGAGTTGTGACAGATACGCAGTATTTT.

The chain is built from TRBV6-5 and TRBJ2-7, with 8 bases matching TRBD2. Germline CDR1 and CDR2: MNHEY and SVGAGI. V shed 6 bases, J shed 7 bases, and the junction held 14 bases outside the gene matches. The CDR3 contains 15 residues. DNA of the CDR3: TGTGCCAGCAGCCGTAAGCGGGGGCTGACTAAAGAGCAGTACTTC. Protein: CASSRKRGLTKEQYF.

The rearrangement links TRBV5-6 to TRBJ1-2; 7 nucleotides match TRBD1. The CDR3 sequence is 13 residues long. CDR1 SGHDT and CDR2 YYEEEE come from the germline V gene. The V gene end was trimmed by 7 bases and the J gene end by 0 bases; junction bases not matched to a gene: 3. DNA for the CDR3: TGTGCCAGCTCTGGACAGGCTAACTATGGCTACACCTTC. Amino acids: CASSGQANYGYTF.

V is TRBV2 and J is TRBJ2-5, with 9 bases matching TRBD1. The J call is doubtful: the DNA matches TRBJ2-7 better. Per the germline V gene, CDR1 is SNHLY and CDR2 is FYNNEI. The CDR3 sequence is 11 residues long. The DNA for the CDR3 is TGTGCCACCACAGGGGGCAACGAGCAGTACTTC. It yields the protein CATTGGNEQYF.

The chain couples TRBV6-5 to TRBJ1-6; D is possibly TRBD1 (6 bases). Trimming took off 3 bases at V and 4 bases at J, with 10 bases between the two ends. The germline V gene has CDR1 MNHEY and CDR2 SVGAGI. This CDR3 has 15 amino acids. The CDR3 DNA reads TGTGCCAGCAGTTATGTCGGGACATATAATTCACCCCTCCACTTT. Protein product: CASSYVGTYNSPLHF.

The rearrangement joins TRBV19 to TRBJ2-7; 7 nucleotides match TRBD1. V was clipped by 6 bases and J by 0 bases; unmatched bases: 5. The CDR3 loop spans 14 amino acids. CDR1 LNHDA and CDR2 SQIVND come from the germline V gene (reference sequence). CDR3: CASSWDSSSYEQYF. As DNA, the CDR3 is TGTGCCAGTAGCTGGGACAGCTCCTCCTACGAGCAGTACTTC. Supplemented by reference TRBV19 and TRBJ2-7, the full variable domain reads DGGITQSPKYLFRKEGQNVTLSCEQNLNHDAMYWYRQDPGQGLRLIYYSQIVNDFQKGDIAEGYSVSREKKESFPLTVTSAQKNPTAFYLCASSWDSSSYEQYFGPGTRLTVT.

The chain is built from TRBV18 and TRBJ2-7, with D perhaps matching TRBD1 (5 bases). Trimming pared 3 bases from V and 6 bases from J, leaving 12 bases between. CDR3 length equals 13 residues. The germline V gene has CDR1 KGHSH and CDR2 LQKENI. The CDR3 loop reads CASSPQGPSEQYF. The CDR3 bases are TGTGCCAGCTCACCTCAGGGCCCAAGCGAGCAGTACTTC.

The count of this clone is one. The chain employs TRBV15 and TRBJ2-1; a possible D gene is TRBD1 (6 bases). The V and J ends lost 0 bases and 5 bases respectively, with 11 bases between them. Germline-derived CDR1 and CDR2 are LNHNV and YYDKDF (reference sequence). The CDR3 runs 15 residues. The CDR3 here is CATSRERDTNNEQFF. The DNA of the CDR3 is TGTGCCACCAGCAGAGAGAGGGACACTAACAATGAGCAGTTCTTC.

This clone came up a few times. The chain uses TRBV19 and TRBJ2-7; D possibly corresponds to TRBD1 (6 bases). Germline CDR1 is LNHDA and CDR2 is SQIVND (reference sequence). CDR3 length equals 14 residues. V lost 4 bases, J lost 0 bases, and 10 bases lay in between. In nucleotides, the CDR3 is TGTGCCAGTAGTAAGGGGGACACCTCCTACGAGCAGTACTTC. This encodes CASSKGDTSYEQYF.

This chain uses TRBV7-2 with TRBJ2-1; D is unclear. The germline V and J ends were trimmed by 4 bases and 0 bases, with 10 bases remaining between them. The CDR3 runs to 15 residues. CDR1 is SGHTA and CDR2 is FQGNSA in the germline V gene. The CDR3 loop is CASSYLRSSYNEQFF. CDR3 coding DNA: TGTGCCAGCAGCTACCTGCGTAGCTCCTACAATGAGCAGTTCTTC.

The gene calls are TRBV5-1 and TRBJ2-5, with TRBD2 identical over 8 bases. CDR1 and CDR2 from the germline V gene are SGHRS and YFSETQ. This CDR3 region has 15 residues. V dropped 1 base and J dropped 5; count of bases not matched to a gene: 7. The CDR3: CASSLLTSERETQYF. The CDR3 region has the DNA TGCGCCAGCAGCTTGTTGACTAGCGAAAGGGAGACCCAGTACTTC. Combining the CDR3 with reference TRBV5-1 and TRBJ2-5 gives the whole variable domain KAGVTQTPRYLIKTRGQQVTLSCSPISGHRSVSWYQQTPGQGLQFLFEYFSETQRNKGNFPGRFSGRQFSNSRSEMNVSTLELGDSALYLCASSLLTSERETQYFGPGTRLLVL.

The table lists this clone with a count of one. The DNA for the CDR3 is TGTGCCAGCACCCTGGACAGGGCTAGCACTGAAGCTTTCTTT. This translates into CASTLDRASTEAFF. The chain recombines TRBV6-4 with TRBJ1-1, with TRBD1 matching over 8 bases. The CDR3 is 14 amino acids. The J segment lost 4 bases and the V segment lost 7 bases, leaving 8 bases of the junction unmatched. Germline V lookup: CDR1 MRHNA, CDR2 SNTAGT.

The V and J genes are TRBV11-3 and TRBJ1-4; possibly TRBD1 for D (6 bases). The germline gives CDR1 SGHNT, CDR2 YENEEA. V was clipped by 3 bases and J by 1 base, with 18 bases between them. This CDR3 comprises 18 residues. The CDR3 DNA reads TGTGCCAGCAGCTTTCCCCAACCTCCGACAGGAACTAATGAAAAACTGTTTTTT. Residues: CASSFPQPPTGTNEKLFF.

The chain is built from TRBV7-9 and TRBJ2-5, with D possibly TRBD2 on 6 matching bases. This CDR3 has 17 residues. Germline V CDR1 and CDR2: SEHNR, FQNEAQ (reference sequence). The V and J ends lost 2 bases and 5 bases respectively, with 21 bases between them. The chain's CDR3 is CASSLKVLGGPGETQYF. The CDR3 bases are TGTGCCAGCAGCTTAAAAGTCCTCGGGGGACCTGGCGAGACCCAGTACTTC.

Here the CDR3 DNA reads TGTGCCAGCAGCCAAGGAGCGGGAGGGCCGTACGAGCAGTACTTC. It codes for CASSQGAGGPYEQYF. The chain recombines TRBV14 with TRBJ2-5; 10 bases fit TRBD2. The end of the DNA aligns better with TRBJ2-7, so the J call may be wrong. CDR1 and CDR2 (germline): SGHDN, FVKESK. The CDR3 contains 15 residues.

This clone is a singleton in its sample. This chain uses TRBV11-2 with TRBJ1-4, with 7 bases that match TRBD1. The junction had 9 bases not matched to a gene; V was cut back by 6 bases and J by 5 bases. CDR3 size: 15 residues. Germline values: CDR1 SGHAT, CDR2 FQNNGV. DNA of the CDR3: TGTGCCAGCAGTTTAACTGGACAGGAAAATGAAAAACTGTTTTTT. Protein: CASSLTGQENEKLFF.

The chain uses TRBV5-8 and TRBJ1-1, with 8 bases fitting TRBD1. Germline CDR1 is SGHTS and CDR2 is YDEGEE. The CDR3 runs to 12 residues. J was trimmed by 3 bases and V by 9 bases; bases with no gene match: 4. Here the CDR3 reads CANPDRDTEAFF. Written as DNA, the CDR3 is TGTGCCAACCCGGACAGGGACACTGAAGCTTTCTTT.

This chain joins TRBV7-6 and TRBJ2-3; D gene ambiguous. V dropped 5 bases and J dropped 1 base, with 10 bases sitting between them. Germline V CDR1 and CDR2: SGHVS, FNYEAQ. The CDR3 is 14 residues long. This CDR3 is CASSKDTGTDTQYF. Written as DNA, the CDR3 is TGTGCCAGCAGCAAAGACACTGGCACAGATACGCAGTATTTT.

The V gene is TRBV9, the J gene TRBJ2-5; 7 bases match TRBD2. The J call could be wrong; TRBJ2-7 is a better fit for the DNA end. CDR1 SGDLS and CDR2 YYNGEE come from the germline V gene. The CDR3 sequence is 14 residues long. CDR3 region: CASSPSAGAYEQYF. In DNA, the CDR3 is TGTGCCAGCAGCCCCTCGGCGGGGGCCTACGAGCAGTACTTC.